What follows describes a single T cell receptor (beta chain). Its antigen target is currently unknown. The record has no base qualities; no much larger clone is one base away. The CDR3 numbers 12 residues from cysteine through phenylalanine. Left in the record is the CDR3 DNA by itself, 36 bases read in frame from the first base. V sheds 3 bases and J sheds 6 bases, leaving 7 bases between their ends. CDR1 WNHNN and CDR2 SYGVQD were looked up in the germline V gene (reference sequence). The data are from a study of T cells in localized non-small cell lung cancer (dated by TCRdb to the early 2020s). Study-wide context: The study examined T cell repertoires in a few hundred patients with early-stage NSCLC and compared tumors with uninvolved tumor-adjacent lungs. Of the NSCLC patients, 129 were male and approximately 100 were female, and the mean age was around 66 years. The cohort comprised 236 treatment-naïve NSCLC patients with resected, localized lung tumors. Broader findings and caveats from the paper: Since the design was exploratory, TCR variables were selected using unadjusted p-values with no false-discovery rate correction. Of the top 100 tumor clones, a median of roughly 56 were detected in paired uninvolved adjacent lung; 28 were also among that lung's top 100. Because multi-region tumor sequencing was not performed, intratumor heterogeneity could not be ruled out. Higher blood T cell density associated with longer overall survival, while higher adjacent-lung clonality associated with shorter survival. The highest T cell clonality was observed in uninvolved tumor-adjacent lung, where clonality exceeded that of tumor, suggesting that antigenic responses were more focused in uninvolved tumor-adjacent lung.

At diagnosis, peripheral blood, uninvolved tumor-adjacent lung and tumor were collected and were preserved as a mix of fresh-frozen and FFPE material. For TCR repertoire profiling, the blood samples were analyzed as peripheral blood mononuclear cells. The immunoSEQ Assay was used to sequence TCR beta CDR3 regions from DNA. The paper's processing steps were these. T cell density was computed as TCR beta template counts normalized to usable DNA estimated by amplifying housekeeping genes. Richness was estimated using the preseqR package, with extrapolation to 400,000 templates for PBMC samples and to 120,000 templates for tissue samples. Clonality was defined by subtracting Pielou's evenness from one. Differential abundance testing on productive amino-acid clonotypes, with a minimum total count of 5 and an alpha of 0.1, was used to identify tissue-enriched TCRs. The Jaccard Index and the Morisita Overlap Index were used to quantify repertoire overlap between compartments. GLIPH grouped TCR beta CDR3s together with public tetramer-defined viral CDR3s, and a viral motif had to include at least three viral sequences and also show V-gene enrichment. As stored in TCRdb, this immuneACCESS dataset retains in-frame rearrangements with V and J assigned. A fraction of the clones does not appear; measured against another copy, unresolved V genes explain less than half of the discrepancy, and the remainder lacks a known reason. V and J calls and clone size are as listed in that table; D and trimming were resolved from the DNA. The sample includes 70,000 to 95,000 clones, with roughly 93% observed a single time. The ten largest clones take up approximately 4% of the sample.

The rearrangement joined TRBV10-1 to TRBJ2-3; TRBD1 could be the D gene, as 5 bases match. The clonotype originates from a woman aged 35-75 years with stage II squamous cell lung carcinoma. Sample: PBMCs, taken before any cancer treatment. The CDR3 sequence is CASSEKGDTQYF. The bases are TGCGCCAGCAGTGAAAAGGGGGATACGCAGTATTTT.